This TCR beta chain was obtained from a study of blood T cells in healthy people across ages (dated by TCRdb to 2015 to 2017). For the wider study: In model experiments, template switching captured about one uniquely barcoded TCR beta cDNA molecule for every two T cells. Using deep sequencing normalized with unique cDNA molecular identifiers, the study measured how TCR beta repertoire diversity changes with age. The donors were divided into four age groups: young (average about 16 years), middle-aged (approximately 42), aged (around 59) and long-lived (around 80). To avoid experimental bias, donors of different ages were randomly spread across the sequencing lanes. For two donors (one aged 18 to 29 and one aged 80 or older), the study analyzed two additional independent replicas of 1 million unique cDNA reads from the same blood draw. Overall study results and their limits: Since profiling was done on bulk unsorted PBMCs, naive and antigen-experienced compartments could not be conclusively compared. Compared with the aged group, the long-lived group had more naive CD4+ T cells, fewer expanded clones and increased TCR diversity, a pattern suggesting age selection. Donor CMV infection status was unknown, potentially confounding age-related changes in expanded clonotypes. Observed TCR beta diversity per million T cells fell roughly linearly with age, and a significant reduction was already apparent by age roughly 40. Estimates of total diversity based on one million sequenced T cells were considered lower bounds and underestimates. A strong correlation was found between observed TCR beta diversity and the percentage of naive T cells measured by flow cytometry.

Libraries were prepared through 5' RACE. These reads were obtained on an Illumina HiSeq 2500. A second PCR of about 6 to 11 cycles was performed with a sample-barcoded 5' primer and a J-beta primer mix. A template-switch 5' adaptor carrying 12 random nucleotides introduced a unique molecular identifier onto each TCR beta cDNA molecule. At least 2.5 million CDR3-containing paired-end reads were obtained from each sample. All of the RNA was converted into first-strand cDNA using the Mint cDNA synthesis kit, with a TRBC-specific oligonucleotide serving as the primer. All cDNA was treated with uracil-DNA glycosylase and then went through a first 18-cycle PCR with the universal primers M1SS and BC2_uni_R. Per the source publication's procedure: For normalization, 1 million high-quality reads, each with a distinct molecular identifier, were randomly selected from each sample. Reads with shared molecular identifiers were discarded instead of being binned into consensus sequences. MiTCR, with a Q25 quality threshold and the strictest error-elimination algorithm, was used for CDR3 identification, clonotype clustering and error correction. A nonparametric unseen species model with Euler transformation was used to estimate lower-bound total TCR beta diversity. In-frame beta chains were kept once TCRdb had trimmed the public reads at Q25 with fastp and called clones with MiXCR. Each record represents a unique CDR3 protein, reported with the most common genes and DNA among its rows. It is TCRdb's table, rather than the study itself, that gives the V and J calls and clone size. The table for this sample lists hundreds of thousands of distinct CDR3 sequences; about 42% of them were counted only once. Jointly, the top ten make up around 18% of the sample.

V is reduced by 4 bases and J by 4 bases, leaving a spacing of 9 bases between them. Taken from cysteine to phenylalanine, the CDR3 has 13 residues. Only the CDR3 DNA is retained, 39 bases long and in frame from the first base. Looking up the germline V gene yields CDR1 MGHRA and CDR2 YSYEKL. In the case of this clonotype: Its antigen is still unknown. No much larger clonotype is one base removed from it; base qualities were not supplied.

The 39 donors, aged roughly 6 to 95 years, were systemically healthy Caucasian individuals from Russia. Approximately 9 milliliters of peripheral blood were collected from each donor into EDTA-treated Vacutainer tubes. Ficoll-Paque density-gradient centrifugation was used to isolate PBMCs, with at least 6.5 million per sample. Total RNA, at least 5 micrograms per sample, was extracted from PBMCs with Trizol reagent. The percentages of naive CD45RAhigh/CD27high T cells were determined by flow cytometry on a PBMC aliquot from every donor. Sequencing was carried out using blood. The chain was built from TRBV4-1 and TRBJ2-3; the D gene is not confidently resolved. This TCR derives from an elderly man in good health. For the CDR3, the sequence is CASSPLSADTQYF. The nucleotide sequence is TGCGCCAGCAGCCCCCTGAGCGCAGATACGCAGTATTTT.